These T cell receptor beta chains were read from a single sample in a study of Tregs in tolerant kidney transplant recipients. Sequencing was performed with immunoSEQ multiplex PCR; in TCRdb, only in-frame clones are kept and a portion is missing. Of around 50,000 clones in the sample, more than 70% were seen once. This specimen consisted of CD8+ T cells from blood (PBMCs), obtained 12 months after the transplant. The source is a human patient who received a combined kidney and bone marrow transplant. The graft donor may have given rise to some T cells. Each CDR3 is given with its conserved first and last residue. The order of the fields is clone size, J gene, V gene, D gene, CDR3 DNA, CDR3 protein. A D gene is named only where the DNA matches it firmly. Clone size is shown for a subset of rows, as once, few, many or a class of expanded clone.

>-|TRBJ2-7|TRBV4-3|-
TGCGCCAGCAGCCAAGATTACGGGGAAGGGTCCTACGAGCAGTACTTC
CASSQDYGEGSYEQYF
>once|TRBJ2-7|TRBV19|-
TGTGCCAGTAGTATTAGTTTCCGGGACACCTCCTACGAGCAGTACTTC
CASSISFRDTSYEQYF
>-|TRBJ2-1|TRBV21-1|-
TGTGCCAGCAGCAAAAAAGGAGACCCTGAGCAGTTCTTC
CASSKKGDPEQFF
>-|TRBJ2-3|TRBV6-1|-
TGTGCCAGCAGTGTTACGGAGCCTCAAGATACGCAGTATTTT
CASSVTEPQDTQYF
>-|TRBJ2-1|TRBV5-1|TRBD2
TGCGCCAGCAGCCCCGGGACAGACCTAGGACTAGCGGGAGTTGAGCAGTTCTTC
CASSPGTDLGLAGVEQFF
>-|TRBJ1-1|TRBV19|-
TGTGCCAGTAGTATTTCCGGGGGGCCGGACACTGAAGCTTTCTTT
CASSISGGPDTEAFF
>once|TRBJ2-7|TRBV7-6|TRBD1
TGTGCCAGCAGCCCTACAGGGGGCGAGCAGTACTTC
CASSPTGGEQYF
>once|TRBJ2-3|TRBV5-8|TRBD2
TGTGCCAGCAGGACTAGACTAGCGGGAATTGCAGATACGCAGTATTTT
CASRTRLAGIADTQYF
>once|TRBJ2-7|TRBV5-1|-
TGCGCCAGCAGCTTGGTGGCAGACTACGAGCAGTACTTC
CASSLVADYEQYF
>-|TRBJ2-2|TRBV5-1|TRBD1
TGCGCCAGCAGCTTGGGGGACAGCACCGGGGAGCTGTTTTTT
CASSLGDSTGELFF
>-|TRBJ2-1|TRBV11-3|-
TGTGCCAGCAGCTCCGCTGGACATCCCTACAATGAGCAGTTCTTC
CASSSAGHPYNEQFF
>-|TRBJ1-5|TRBV19|TRBD1
TGTGCCAGTAGTATGTGGGACAGGGATCAGCCCCAGCATTTT
CASSMWDRDQPQHF
>-|TRBJ2-1|TRBV27|-
TGTGCCAGCAGTTACCGGTGGGAGTACAATGAGCAGTTCTTC
CASSYRWEYNEQFF
>-|TRBJ2-1|TRBV13|TRBD2
TGTGCCAGCAGCTTACTGGAGGTTAGCGGGAGAGGCAATGAGCAGTTCTTC
CASSLLEVSGRGNEQFF
>-|TRBJ1-2|TRBV5-4|-
TGTGCCAGCAGCTTGGTCGGGACTAACTATGGCTACACCTTC
CASSLVGTNYGYTF
>-|TRBJ2-1|TRBV4-2|TRBD2
TGTGCCAGCAGCCAAGGCCGGGCTAGCGGGGGTCTTAGGAGCTCCTACAATGAGCAGTTCTTC
CASSQGRASGGLRSSYNEQFF
>-|TRBJ2-7|TRBV25-1|TRBD1
TGTGCCAGCAGTGAACGGACAGGGGGGACTAACGAGCAGTACTTC
CASSERTGGTNEQYF
>-|TRBJ2-7|TRBV29-1|TRBD1
TGCAGCGTTGAGGTCCAGGGGGCGGACGAGCAGTACTTC
CSVEVQGADEQYF
>-|TRBJ2-7|TRBV19|TRBD2
TGTGCCAGTCGCGGACTAGCGGGACCCTACGAGCAGTACTTC
CASRGLAGPYEQYF
>-|TRBJ2-3|TRBV4-1|TRBD2
TGCGCCAGCAGCCGACTAGCGGGGGGGCTAACAGATACGCAGTATTTT
CASSRLAGGLTDTQYF
>-|TRBJ2-3|TRBV2|TRBD2
TGTGCCAGCACGTCGGGACTAGCGTACACAGATACGCAGTATTTT
CASTSGLAYTDTQYF
>-|TRBJ2-3|TRBV28|TRBD2
TGTGCCAGCAGTTCTATGGGGACTAGCGGGTACCCCACAGATACGCAGTATTTT
CASSSMGTSGYPTDTQYF
>-|TRBJ2-1|TRBV9|TRBD2
TGTGCCAGCAGCGTAGGGACTAGCGCCCCACATATGGGTGAGCAGTTCTTC
CASSVGTSAPHMGEQFF
>-|TRBJ1-2|TRBV16|TRBD1
TGTGCCAGCAGCCAATCTACAGGGGGCGCACCCTATGGCTACACCTTC
CASSQSTGGAPYGYTF
>-|TRBJ1-6|TRBV4-1|-
TGCGCCAGCAGCCCCAGCGTTTTGCATTCACCCCTCCACTTT
CASSPSVLHSPLHF
>once|TRBJ2-7|TRBV4-3|-
TGCGCCAGCAGCCAAAACCCCTGGAGGGGGGGGCCCTACGAGCAGTACTTC
CASSQNPWRGGPYEQYF
>-|TRBJ2-1|TRBV5-4|TRBD2
TGTGCCAGCAGCTTGGAGTTAGCGGGAGGATTTAATGAGCAGTTCTTC
CASSLELAGGFNEQFF
>once|TRBJ1-2|TRBV11-2|TRBD1
TGTGCCAGCAGCCCAGGGGGCGCGCACTATGGCTACACCTTC
CASSPGGAHYGYTF
>once|TRBJ2-7|TRBV29-1|TRBD2
TGCAGCGTTGGTAGCGGGGATCATAACGAGCAGTACTTC
CSVGSGDHNEQYF
>-|TRBJ2-5|TRBV9|-
TGTGCCAGCAGTGGTACAGACCAAGAGACCCAGTACTTC
CASSGTDQETQYF
>-|TRBJ2-1|TRBV11-3|TRBD2
TGTGCCAGCAGCTACCCGGTGGCTAGCGGGAGGAATAACTACAATGAGCAGTTCTTC
CASSYPVASGRNNYNEQFF
>-|TRBJ2-1|TRBV9|TRBD2
TGTGCCAGCACACCTTGGGGGGGGGTCTACAATGAGCAGTTCTTC
CASTPWGGVYNEQFF
>-|TRBJ2-7|TRBV10-3|TRBD2
TGTGCCATCAGTTTCGGACTAGCGGGGGGGAAATACGAGCAGTACTTC
CAISFGLAGGKYEQYF
>-|TRBJ2-1|TRBV7-6|TRBD1
TGTGCCAGCAGCGACGGGACAGCACGGAAGAACAATGAGCAGTTCTTC
CASSDGTARKNNEQFF
>-|TRBJ1-2|TRBV4-1|TRBD1
TGCGCCAGCAGCCAAGAGACCAGGGGGTTCTATGGCTACACCTTC
CASSQETRGFYGYTF
>-|TRBJ2-2|TRBV4-1|-
TGCGCCAGCAGCCAAGTTAGGGGCAGGGCCGGGGAGCTGTTTTTT
CASSQVRGRAGELFF
>once|TRBJ1-1|TRBV2|-
TGTGCCAGCAGTGGGGGGGGGAGGAACACTGAAGCTTTCTTT
CASSGGGRNTEAFF
>few|TRBJ2-7|TRBV5-6|TRBD1
TGTGCCAGCAGCACCGACAGGGGGCTTATCTGGGAGCAGTACTTC
CASSTDRGLIWEQYF
>-|TRBJ2-3|TRBV7-2|TRBD2
TGTGCCAGCAGCTTAAATCCGGGACTAGCGTCAGATACGCAGTATTTT
CASSLNPGLASDTQYF
>-|TRBJ2-1|TRBV5-7|-
TGTGCCAGCAGCTTGCACATCACTACTTCCTACAATGAGCAGTTCTTC
CASSLHITTSYNEQFF
>-|TRBJ2-1|TRBV5-6|-
TGTGCCAGCAGCTTGGGACTCCCAAATGAGCAGTTCTTC
CASSLGLPNEQFF
>-|TRBJ2-7|TRBV13|TRBD2
TGTGCCAGCAGCCCAGGGCGGGAGGCCTACGAGCAGTACTTC
CASSPGREAYEQYF
>-|TRBJ2-3|TRBV6-5|-
TGTGCCAGCAGTTCGGTCACCGTGCATACGCAGTATTTT
CASSSVTVHTQYF
>-|TRBJ1-2|TRBV4-3|TRBD1
TGCGCCAGCAGCCAGGAGAGACAGGGGGCGCGTATTAACTATGGCTACACCTTC
CASSQERQGARINYGYTF
>-|TRBJ2-1|TRBV14|TRBD2
TGTGCCAGCAGCCCCCCGGGAGGTAGCGGGAGCGGGAAGGGTTACAATGAGCAGTTCTTC
CASSPPGGSGSGKGYNEQFF
>once|TRBJ2-7|TRBV19|TRBD1
TGTGCCAGTAGTATCGGGACAGGGTTTATCTACGAGCAGTACTTC
CASSIGTGFIYEQYF
>-|TRBJ2-1|TRBV5-1|-
TGCGCCAGCAACCCAGGCAGGGCCGACAATGAGCAGTTCTTC
CASNPGRADNEQFF
>-|TRBJ2-7|TRBV4-3|-
TGCGCCAGCAGCCAAGAGCCCGCTAGCAACGAGCAGTACTTC
CASSQEPASNEQYF